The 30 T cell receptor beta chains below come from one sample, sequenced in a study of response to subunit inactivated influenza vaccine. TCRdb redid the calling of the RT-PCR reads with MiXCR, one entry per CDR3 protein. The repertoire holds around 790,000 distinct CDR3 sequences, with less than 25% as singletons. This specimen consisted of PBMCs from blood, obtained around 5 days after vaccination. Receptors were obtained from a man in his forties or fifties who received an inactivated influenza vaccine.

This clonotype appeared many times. The CDR3: CASSLVDTQYF. The CDR3 coding sequence is TGCGCCAGCAGCTTGGTAGATACGCAGTATTTT. V and J are TRBV5-1 and TRBJ2-3; D remains unclear. V lost 0 bases and J 5 bases, leaving 1 base between the germline ends. The CDR3 spans 11 residues. CDR1 SGHRS and CDR2 YFSETQ come from the germline V gene.

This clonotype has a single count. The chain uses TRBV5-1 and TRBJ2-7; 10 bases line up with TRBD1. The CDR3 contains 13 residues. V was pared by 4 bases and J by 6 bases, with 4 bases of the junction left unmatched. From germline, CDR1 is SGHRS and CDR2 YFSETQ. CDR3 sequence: CASSGRDRGEQYF. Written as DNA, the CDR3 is TGCGCCAGCAGCGGACGGGACAGGGGCGAGCAGTACTTC.

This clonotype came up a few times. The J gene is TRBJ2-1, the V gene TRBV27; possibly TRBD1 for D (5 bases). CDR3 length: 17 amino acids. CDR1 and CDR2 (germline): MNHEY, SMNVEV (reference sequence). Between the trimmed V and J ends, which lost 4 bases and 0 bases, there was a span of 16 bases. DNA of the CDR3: TGTGCCAGCAGTTACACCGACAGCTTCAGCTCCTACAATGAGCAGTTCTTC. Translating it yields CASSYTDSFSSYNEQFF.

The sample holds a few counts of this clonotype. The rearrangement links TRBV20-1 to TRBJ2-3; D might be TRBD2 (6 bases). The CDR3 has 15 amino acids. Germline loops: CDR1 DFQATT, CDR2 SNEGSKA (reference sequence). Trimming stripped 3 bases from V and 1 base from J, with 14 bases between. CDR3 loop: CSASRLGIGTDTQYF. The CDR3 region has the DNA TGCAGTGCTAGTCGACTAGGGATAGGCACAGATACGCAGTATTTT.

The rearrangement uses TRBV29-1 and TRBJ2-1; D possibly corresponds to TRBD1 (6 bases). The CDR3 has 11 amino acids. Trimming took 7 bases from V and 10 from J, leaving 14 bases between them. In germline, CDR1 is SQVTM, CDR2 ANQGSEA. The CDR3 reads CSGYRVGEQFF. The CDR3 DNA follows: TGCAGCGGATACAGGGTCGGCGAGCAGTTCTTC.

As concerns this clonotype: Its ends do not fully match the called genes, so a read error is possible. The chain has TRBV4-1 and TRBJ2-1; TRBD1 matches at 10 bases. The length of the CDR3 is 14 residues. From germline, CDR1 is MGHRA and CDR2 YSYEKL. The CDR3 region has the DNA TGCGCCACCAGCCGACAGGGGGCCGTAAATGAGCAGTTCTTC. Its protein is CATSRQGAVNEQFF.

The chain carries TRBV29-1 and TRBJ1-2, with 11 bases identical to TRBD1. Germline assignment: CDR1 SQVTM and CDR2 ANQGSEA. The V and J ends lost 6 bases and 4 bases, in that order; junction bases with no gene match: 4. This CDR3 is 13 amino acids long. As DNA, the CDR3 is TGCAGCGTCGCGGACAGGGGGCTCTATGGCTACACCTTC. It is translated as CSVADRGLYGYTF.

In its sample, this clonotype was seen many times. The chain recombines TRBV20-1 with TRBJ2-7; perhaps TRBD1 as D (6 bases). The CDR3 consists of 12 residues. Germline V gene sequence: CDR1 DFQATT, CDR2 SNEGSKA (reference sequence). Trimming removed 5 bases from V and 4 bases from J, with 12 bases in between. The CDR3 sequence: CSAPGHAYEQYF. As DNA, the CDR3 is TGCAGTGCTCCGGGACACGCTTACGAGCAGTACTTC.

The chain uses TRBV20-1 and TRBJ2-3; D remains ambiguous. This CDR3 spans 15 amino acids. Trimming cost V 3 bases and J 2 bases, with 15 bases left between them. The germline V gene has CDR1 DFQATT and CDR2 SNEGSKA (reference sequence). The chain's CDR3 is CSASIRAQNTDTQYF. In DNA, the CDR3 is TGCAGTGCTAGTATACGGGCACAAAACACAGATACGCAGTATTTT.

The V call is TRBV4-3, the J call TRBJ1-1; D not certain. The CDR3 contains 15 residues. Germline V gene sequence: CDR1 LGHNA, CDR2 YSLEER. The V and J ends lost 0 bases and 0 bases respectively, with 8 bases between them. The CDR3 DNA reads TGCGCCAGCAGCCAAGATAATTGGATGAACACTGAAGCTTTCTTT. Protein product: CASSQDNWMNTEAFF.

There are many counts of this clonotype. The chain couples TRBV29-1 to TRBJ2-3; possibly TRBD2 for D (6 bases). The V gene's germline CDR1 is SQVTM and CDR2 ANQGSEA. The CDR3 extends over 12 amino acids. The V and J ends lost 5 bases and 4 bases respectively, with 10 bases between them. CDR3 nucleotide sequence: TGCAGCGTTTGGGGCGGGGCAGATACGCAGTATTTT. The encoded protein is CSVWGGADTQYF.

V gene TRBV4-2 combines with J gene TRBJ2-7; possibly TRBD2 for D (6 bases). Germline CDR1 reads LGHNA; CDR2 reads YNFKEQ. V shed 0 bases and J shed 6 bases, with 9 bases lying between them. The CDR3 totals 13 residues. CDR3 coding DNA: TGTGCCAGCAGCCAAGATCAGGGACTCGAGCAGTACTTC. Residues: CASSQDQGLEQYF.

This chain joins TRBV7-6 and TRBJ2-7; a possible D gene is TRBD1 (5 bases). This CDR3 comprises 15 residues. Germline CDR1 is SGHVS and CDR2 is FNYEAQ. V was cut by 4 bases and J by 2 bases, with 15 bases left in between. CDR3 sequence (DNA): TGTGCCAGCAGCTCCGGCTCAGGGCCGGCCTACGAGCAGTACTTC. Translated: CASSSGSGPAYEQYF.

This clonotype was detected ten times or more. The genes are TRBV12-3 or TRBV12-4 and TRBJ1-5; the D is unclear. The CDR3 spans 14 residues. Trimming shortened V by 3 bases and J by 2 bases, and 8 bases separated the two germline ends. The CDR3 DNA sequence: TGTGCCAGCAGTTTGGACGGAGGCAATCAGCCCCAGCATTTT. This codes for CASSLDGGNQPQHF.

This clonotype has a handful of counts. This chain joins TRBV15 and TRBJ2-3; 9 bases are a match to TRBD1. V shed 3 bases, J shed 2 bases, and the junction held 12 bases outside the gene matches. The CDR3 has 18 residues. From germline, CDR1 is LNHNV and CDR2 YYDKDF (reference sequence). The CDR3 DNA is TGTGCCACCAGCAGCGAGAGGGCCGGGACAGGGTTCACAGATACGCAGTATTTT. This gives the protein CATSSERAGTGFTDTQYF.

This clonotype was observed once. CDR3: CASSRVRGNTEAFF. DNA of the CDR3: TGCGCCAGCAGCCGGGTCAGGGGGAACACTGAAGCTTTCTTT. This sequence joins TRBV4-1 and TRBJ1-1; a possible D gene is TRBD1 (6 bases). Germline V lookup: CDR1 MGHRA, CDR2 YSYEKL. This CDR3 has 14 amino acids. Trimming took 4 bases from V and 1 from J, leaving 10 bases between them.

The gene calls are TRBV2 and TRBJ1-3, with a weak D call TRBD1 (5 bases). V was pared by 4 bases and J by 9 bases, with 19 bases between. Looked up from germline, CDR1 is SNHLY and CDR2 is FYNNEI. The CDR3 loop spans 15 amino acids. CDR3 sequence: CASSVGPGPRSTIYF. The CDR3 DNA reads TGTGCCAGCAGTGTAGGCCCGGGACCCCGGTCCACCATATATTTT.

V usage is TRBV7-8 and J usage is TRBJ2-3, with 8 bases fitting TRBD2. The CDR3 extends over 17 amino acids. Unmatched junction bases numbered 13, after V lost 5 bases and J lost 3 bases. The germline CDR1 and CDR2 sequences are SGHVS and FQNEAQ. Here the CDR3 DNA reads TGTGCCAGCAGCCCCGCGGGGGGTCGGGCGGGGACAGATACGCAGTATTTT. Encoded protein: CASSPAGGRAGTDTQYF.

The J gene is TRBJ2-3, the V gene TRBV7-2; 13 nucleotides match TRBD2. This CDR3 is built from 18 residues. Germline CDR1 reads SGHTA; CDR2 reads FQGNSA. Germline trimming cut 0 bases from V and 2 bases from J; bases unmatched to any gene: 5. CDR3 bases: TGTGCCAGCAGCTTAGCCCGACTAGCGGGGGGCCACACAGATACGCAGTATTTT. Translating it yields CASSLARLAGGHTDTQYF.

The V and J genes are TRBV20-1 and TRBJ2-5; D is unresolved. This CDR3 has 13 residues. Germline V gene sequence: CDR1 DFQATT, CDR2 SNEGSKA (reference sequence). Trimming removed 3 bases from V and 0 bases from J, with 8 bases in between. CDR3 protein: CSASRYNQETQYF. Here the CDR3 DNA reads TGCAGTGCTAGTCGGTATAACCAAGAGACCCAGTACTTC.

This CDR3 is CSAGARLTDTQYF. The CDR3 DNA reads TGCAGCGCGGGGGCTAGACTCACAGATACGCAGTATTTT. The rearrangement uses TRBV29-1 and TRBJ2-3; D may be TRBD1 or TRBD2 (6 bases each). Germline loops: CDR1 SQVTM, CDR2 ANQGSEA. Trimming pared 7 bases from V and 2 bases from J, leaving 13 bases between. This CDR3 is built from 13 residues.

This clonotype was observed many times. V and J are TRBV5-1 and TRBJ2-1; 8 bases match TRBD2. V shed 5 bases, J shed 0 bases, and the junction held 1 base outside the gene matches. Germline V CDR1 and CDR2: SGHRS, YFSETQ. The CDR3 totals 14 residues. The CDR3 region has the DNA TGCGCCAGCAGAAGCGGGAGCTCCTACAATGAGCAGTTCTTC. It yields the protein CASRSGSSYNEQFF. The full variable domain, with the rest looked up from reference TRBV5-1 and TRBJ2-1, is KAGVTQTPRYLIKTRGQQVTLSCSPISGHRSVSWYQQTPGQGLQFLFEYFSETQRNKGNFPGRFSGRQFSNSRSEMNVSTLELGDSALYLCASRSGSSYNEQFFGPGTRLTVL.

The CDR3 nucleotides are TGCAGTGCCCTGACTAGCGGGGTTTTCAATACGCAGTATTTT. Translated, it gives CSALTSGVFNTQYF. This rearrangement joins TRBV20-1 to TRBJ2-3; TRBD2 matches at 11 bases. The CDR3 has 14 residues. Trimming cost V 6 bases and J 7 bases; bases outside gene matches: 9. The germline V gene has CDR1 DFQATT and CDR2 SNEGSKA (reference sequence).

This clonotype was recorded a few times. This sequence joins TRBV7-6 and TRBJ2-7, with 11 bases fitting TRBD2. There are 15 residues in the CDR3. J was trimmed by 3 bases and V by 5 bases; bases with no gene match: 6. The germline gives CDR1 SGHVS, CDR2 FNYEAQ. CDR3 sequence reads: CASSQIAGGRYEQYF. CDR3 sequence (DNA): TGTGCCAGCAGCCAGATAGCGGGGGGGCGCTACGAGCAGTACTTC.

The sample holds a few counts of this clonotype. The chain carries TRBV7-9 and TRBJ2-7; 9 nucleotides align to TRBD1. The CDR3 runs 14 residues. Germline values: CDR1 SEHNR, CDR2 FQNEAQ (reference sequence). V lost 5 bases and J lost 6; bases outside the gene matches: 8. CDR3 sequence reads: CASSGTGGLGEQYF. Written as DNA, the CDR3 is TGTGCCAGCAGCGGAACAGGGGGCCTGGGCGAGCAGTACTTC.

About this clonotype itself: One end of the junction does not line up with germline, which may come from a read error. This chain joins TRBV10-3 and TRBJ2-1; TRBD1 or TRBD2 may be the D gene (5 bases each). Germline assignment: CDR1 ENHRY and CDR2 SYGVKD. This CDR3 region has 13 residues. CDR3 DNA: TGTACCATCAGCGGTCAGGGCTTGCATGAGCAGTTCTTC. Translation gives CTISGQGLHEQFF.

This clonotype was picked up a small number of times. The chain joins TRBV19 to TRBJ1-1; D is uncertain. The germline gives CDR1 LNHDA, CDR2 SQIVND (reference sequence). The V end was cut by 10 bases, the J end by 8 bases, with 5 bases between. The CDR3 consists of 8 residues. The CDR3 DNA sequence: TGTGCCACCAAGGAAGCTTTCTTT. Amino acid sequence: CATKEAFF.

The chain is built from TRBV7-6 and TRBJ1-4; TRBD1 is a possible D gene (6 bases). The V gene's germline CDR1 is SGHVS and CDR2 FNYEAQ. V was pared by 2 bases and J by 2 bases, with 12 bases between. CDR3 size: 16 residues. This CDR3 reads CASSLNRERTNEKLFF. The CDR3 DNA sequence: TGTGCCAGCAGCTTAAACAGGGAGAGGACTAATGAAAAACTGTTTTTT.

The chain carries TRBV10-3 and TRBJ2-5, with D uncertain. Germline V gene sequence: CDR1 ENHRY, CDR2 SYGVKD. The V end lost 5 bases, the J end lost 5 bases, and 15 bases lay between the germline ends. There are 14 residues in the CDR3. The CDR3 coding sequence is TGTGCCATCAGTCGAGAGACGGACGGGGAGACCCAGTACTTC. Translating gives CAISRETDGETQYF.

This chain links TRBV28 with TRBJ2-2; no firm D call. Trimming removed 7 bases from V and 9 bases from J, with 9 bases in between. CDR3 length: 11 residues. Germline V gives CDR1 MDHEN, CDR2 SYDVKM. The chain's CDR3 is CASIGYRELFF. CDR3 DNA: TGTGCCAGCATAGGATACAGGGAGCTGTTTTTT.